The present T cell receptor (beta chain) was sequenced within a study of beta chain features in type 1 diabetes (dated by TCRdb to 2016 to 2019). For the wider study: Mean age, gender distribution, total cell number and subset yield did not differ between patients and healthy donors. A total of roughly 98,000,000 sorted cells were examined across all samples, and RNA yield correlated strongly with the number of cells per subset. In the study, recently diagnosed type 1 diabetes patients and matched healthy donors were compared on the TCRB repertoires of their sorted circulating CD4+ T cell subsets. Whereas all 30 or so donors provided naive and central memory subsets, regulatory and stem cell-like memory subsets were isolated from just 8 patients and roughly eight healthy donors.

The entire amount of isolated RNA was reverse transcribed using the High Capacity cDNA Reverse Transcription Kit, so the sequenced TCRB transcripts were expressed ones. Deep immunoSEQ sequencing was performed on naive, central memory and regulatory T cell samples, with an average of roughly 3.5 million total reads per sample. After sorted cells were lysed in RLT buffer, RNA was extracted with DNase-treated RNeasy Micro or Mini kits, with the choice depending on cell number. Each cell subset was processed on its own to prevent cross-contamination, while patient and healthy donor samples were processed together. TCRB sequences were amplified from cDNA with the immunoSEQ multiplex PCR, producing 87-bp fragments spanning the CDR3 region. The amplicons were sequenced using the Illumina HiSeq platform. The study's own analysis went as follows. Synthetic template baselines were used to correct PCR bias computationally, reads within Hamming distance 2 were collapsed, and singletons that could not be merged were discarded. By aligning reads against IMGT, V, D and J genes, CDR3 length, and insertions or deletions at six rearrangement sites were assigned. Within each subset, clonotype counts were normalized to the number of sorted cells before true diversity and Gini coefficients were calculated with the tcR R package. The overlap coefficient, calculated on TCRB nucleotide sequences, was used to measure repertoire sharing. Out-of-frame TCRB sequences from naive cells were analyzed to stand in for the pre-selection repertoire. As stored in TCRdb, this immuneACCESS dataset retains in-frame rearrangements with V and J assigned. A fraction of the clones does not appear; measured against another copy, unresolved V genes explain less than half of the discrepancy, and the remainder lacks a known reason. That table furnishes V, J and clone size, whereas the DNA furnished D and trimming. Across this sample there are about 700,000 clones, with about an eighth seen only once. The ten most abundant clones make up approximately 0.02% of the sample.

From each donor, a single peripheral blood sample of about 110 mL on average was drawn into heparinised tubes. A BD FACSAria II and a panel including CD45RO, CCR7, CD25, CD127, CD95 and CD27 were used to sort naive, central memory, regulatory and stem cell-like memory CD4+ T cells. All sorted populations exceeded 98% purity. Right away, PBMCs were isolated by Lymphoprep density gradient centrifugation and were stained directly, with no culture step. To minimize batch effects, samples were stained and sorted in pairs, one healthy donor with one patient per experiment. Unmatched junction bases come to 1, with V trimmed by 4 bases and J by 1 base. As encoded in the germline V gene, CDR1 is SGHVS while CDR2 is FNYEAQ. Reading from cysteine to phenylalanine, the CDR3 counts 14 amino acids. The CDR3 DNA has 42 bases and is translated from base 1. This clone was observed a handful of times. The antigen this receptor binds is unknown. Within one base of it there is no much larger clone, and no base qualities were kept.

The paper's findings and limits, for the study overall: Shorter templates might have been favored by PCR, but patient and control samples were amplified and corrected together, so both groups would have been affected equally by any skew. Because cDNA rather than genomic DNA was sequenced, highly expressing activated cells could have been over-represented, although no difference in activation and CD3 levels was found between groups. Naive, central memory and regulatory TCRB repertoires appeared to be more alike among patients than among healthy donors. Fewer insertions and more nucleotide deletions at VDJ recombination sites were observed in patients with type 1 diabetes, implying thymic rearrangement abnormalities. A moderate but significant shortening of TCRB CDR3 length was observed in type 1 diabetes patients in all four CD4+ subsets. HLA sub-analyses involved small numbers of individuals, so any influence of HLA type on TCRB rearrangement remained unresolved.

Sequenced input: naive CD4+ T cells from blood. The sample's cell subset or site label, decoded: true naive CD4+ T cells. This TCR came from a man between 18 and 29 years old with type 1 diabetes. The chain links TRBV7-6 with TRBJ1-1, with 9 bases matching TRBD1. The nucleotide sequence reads TGTGCCAGCAGCTCACAGGGGGCGAACACTGAAGCTTTCTTT. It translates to CASSSQGANTEAFF.